The clone carrying this TCR beta chain was observed a few times. The CDR3 runs to 13 residues. The ends were cut back, 11 bases at V and 0 bases at J, with 13 bases in the middle. Germline V gene data show CDR1 as MDHEN and CDR2 as SYDVKM. 5'-RACE, quantitative and with molecular barcodes, yielded the TCR beta libraries. TCRdb reanalysed the 5' RACE reads using MiXCR and keeps one entry per CDR3 protein. The table has 210,000 or so distinct CDR3 sequences, roughly 8.2% seen once; the top ten hold 4% to 5%. The data were obtained in a study of CD8 T cells in ankylosing spondylitis. The sample taken for sequencing was blood, either unsorted or a sorted T cell fraction (not recorded which). The clonotype comes from a female donor with ankylosing spondylitis or in good health (not recorded which). The chain joins TRBV28 to TRBJ1-1, with TRBD1 as a possible D gene (5 bases). CDR3 in amino acids: CAVHWGMNTEAFF. The CDR3 DNA reads as TGTGCCGTTCATTGGGGCATGAACACTGAAGCTTTCTTT.